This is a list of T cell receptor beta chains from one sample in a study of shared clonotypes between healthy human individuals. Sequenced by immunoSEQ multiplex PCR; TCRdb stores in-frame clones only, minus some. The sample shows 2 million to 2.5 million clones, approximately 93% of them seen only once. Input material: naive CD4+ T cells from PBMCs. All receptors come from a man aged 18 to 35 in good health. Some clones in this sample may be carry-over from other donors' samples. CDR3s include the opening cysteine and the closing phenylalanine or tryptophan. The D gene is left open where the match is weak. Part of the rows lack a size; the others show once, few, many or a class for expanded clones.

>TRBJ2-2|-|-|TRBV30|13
TGTGCCTGGAGTGTTATCGGGAGCGGGGAGCTGTTTTTT
CAWSVIGSGELFF
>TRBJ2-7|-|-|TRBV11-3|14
TGTGCCAGCAGCCCGGACGGAAGCTCCTACGAGCAGTACTTC
CASSPDGSSYEQYF
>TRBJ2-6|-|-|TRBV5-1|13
TGCGCCAGCAGCTTGGCCGGGGCCAACGTCCTGACTTTC
CASSLAGANVLTF
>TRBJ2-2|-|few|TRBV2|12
TGTGCCAGCACCCAGGGTCCGGGGGAGCTGTTTTTT
CASTQGPGELFF
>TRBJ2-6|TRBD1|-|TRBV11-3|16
TGTGCCAGCAGCCCCCGCCAGGGGGCTGGGGCCAACGTCCTGACTTTC
CASSPRQGAGANVLTF
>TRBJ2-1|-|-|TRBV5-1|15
TGCGCCAGCAGCTTGGATTCTAGCAGGTACAATGAGCAGTTCTTC
CASSLDSSRYNEQFF
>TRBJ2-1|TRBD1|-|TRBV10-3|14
TGTGCCATCAGTGGGGTACAGGGGGTCAATGAGCAGTTCTTC
CAISGVQGVNEQFF
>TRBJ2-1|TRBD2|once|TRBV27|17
TGTGCCAGCAGTTTACTTGCGGGAGGTTTGTTCTACAATGAGCAGTTCTTC
CASSLLAGGLFYNEQFF
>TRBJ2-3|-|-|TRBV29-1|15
TGCAGCGTCCCCGCTCGGCGCGGACGCACAGATACGCAGTATTTT
CSVPARRGRTDTQYF
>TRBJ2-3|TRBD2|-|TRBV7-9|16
TGTGCCAGCAGCTCAATAGCGGGATCCGTATCAGATACGCAGTATTTT
CASSSIAGSVSDTQYF
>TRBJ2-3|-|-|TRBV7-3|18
TGTGCCAGCAGCCGTACAGGGAACGACGGTACAGGCACAGATACGCAGTATTTT
CASSRTGNDGTGTDTQYF
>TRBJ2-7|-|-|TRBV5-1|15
TGCGCCAGCAGCTTGAGCACCGGGAGCTCCTACGAGCAGTACTTC
CASSLSTGSSYEQYF
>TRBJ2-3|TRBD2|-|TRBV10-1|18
TGCGCCAGCAGTGAACCTATTAGCGGGAGGAGGGGGACGGATACGCAGTATTTT
CASSEPISGRRGTDTQYF
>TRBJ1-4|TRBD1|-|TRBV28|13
TGTGCCAGTACACCGGGACAGGAACGAAAACTGTTTTTT
CASTPGQERKLFF
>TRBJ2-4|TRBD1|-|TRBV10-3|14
TGTGCCATCAGTGAGGGACAGGAAAAAAACATTCAGTACTTC
CAISEGQEKNIQYF
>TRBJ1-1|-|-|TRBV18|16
TGTGCCAGCTTAACGTCGTTACAGGGTCGTAGAACTGAAGCTTTCTTT
CASLTSLQGRRTEAFF
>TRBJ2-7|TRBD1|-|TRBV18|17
TGTGCCAGCTCACCACTCACCGCCGGACAGGGAGTCGACGAGCAGTACTTC
CASSPLTAGQGVDEQYF
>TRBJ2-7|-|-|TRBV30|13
TGTGCCTGGAGTCTGGACTCTCTCTACGAGCAGTACTTC
CAWSLDSLYEQYF
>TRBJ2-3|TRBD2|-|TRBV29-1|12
TGCAGCGTTGGACTAGCGGGAGATACGCAGTATTTT
CSVGLAGDTQYF
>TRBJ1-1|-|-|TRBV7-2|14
TGTGCCAGCAGCTTAGGGCTCGTGAACACTGAAGCTTTCTTT
CASSLGLVNTEAFF
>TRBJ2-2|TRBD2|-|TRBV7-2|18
TGTGCCAGCAGCCCTGGACTAGCGGGAGGTTATGGCACCGGGGAGCTGTTTTTT
CASSPGLAGGYGTGELFF
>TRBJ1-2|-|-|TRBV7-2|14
TGTGCCAGCAGCTTAGTACAGGGAAACTATGGCTACACCTTC
CASSLVQGNYGYTF
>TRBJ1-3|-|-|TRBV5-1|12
TGCGCCAGCAGCTCAGATGGAAACACCATATATTTT
CASSSDGNTIYF
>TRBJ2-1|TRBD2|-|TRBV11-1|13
TGTGCCAGCAGCGTTGGGACTAGGGATTTAGGGTTCTTC
CASSVGTRDLGFF
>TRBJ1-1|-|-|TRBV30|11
TGTGCCTTGAAATTGAACACTGAAGCTTTCTTT
CALKLNTEAFF
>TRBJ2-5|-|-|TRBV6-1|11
TGTGCCAGCAGACGACAAGAGACCCAGTACTTC
CASRRQETQYF
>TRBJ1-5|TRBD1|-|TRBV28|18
TGTGCCAGCAGTTTTGCCGGACAGGGGGCGGGAGGCAATCAGCCCCAGCATTTT
CASSFAGQGAGGNQPQHF
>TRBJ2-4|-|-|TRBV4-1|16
TGCGCCAGCAGCCAAGTACCAGGGGTAGCCAAAAACATTCAGTACTTC
CASSQVPGVAKNIQYF
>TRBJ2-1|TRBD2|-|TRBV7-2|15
TGTGCCAGCAGCTTGGGACTAGCGGATAACAATGAGCAGTTCTTC
CASSLGLADNNEQFF
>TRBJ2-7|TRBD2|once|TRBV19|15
TGTGCCAGTAGTGGGACTAGCGGGAGTTCCTACGAGCAGTACTTC
CASSGTSGSSYEQYF